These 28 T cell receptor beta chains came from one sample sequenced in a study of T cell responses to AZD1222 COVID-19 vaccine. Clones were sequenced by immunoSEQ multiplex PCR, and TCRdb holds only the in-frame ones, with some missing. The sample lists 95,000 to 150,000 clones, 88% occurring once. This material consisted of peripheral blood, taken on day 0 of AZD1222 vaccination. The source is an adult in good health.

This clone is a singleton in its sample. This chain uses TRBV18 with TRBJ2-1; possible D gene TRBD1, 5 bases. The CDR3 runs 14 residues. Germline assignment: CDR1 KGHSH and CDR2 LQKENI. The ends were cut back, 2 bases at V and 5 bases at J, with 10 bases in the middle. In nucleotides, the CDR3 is TGTGCCAGCTCACCAGGACAAAGAAACAATGAGCAGTTCTTC. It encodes CASSPGQRNNEQFF.

CDR3 sequence: CATSRDYGANYGYTF. CDR3 nucleotide sequence: TGTGCCACCAGCAGAGATTATGGCGCGAACTATGGCTACACCTTC. V and J are TRBV15 and TRBJ1-2; D uncertain. V was clipped by 0 bases and J by 2 bases, with 10 bases between them. Germline loops: CDR1 LNHNV, CDR2 YYDKDF (reference sequence). The CDR3 is 15 amino acids.

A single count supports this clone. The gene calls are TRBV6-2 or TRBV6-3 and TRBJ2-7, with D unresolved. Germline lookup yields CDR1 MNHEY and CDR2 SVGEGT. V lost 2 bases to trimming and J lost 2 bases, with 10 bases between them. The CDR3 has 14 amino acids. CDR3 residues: CASSYVPKTYEQYF. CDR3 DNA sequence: TGTGCCAGCAGTTACGTCCCCAAAACCTACGAGCAGTACTTC.

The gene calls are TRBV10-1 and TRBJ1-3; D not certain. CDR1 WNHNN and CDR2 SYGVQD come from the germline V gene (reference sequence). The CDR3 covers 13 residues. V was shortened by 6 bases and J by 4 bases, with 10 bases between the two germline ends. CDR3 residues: CASRPDGGNTIYF. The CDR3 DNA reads TGCGCCAGCAGGCCGGACGGAGGAAACACCATATATTTT.

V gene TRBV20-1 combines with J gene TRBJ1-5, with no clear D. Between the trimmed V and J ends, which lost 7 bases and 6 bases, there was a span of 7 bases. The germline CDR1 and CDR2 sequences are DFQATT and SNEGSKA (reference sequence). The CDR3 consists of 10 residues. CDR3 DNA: TGCAGTGTTCCTGGTCAGCCCCAGCATTTT. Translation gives CSVPGQPQHF.

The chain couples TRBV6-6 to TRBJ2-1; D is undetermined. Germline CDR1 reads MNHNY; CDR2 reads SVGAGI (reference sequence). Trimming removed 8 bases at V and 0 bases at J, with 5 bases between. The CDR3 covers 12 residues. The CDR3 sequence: CASWYSYNEQFF. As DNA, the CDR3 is TGTGCCAGCTGGTACTCCTACAATGAGCAGTTCTTC.

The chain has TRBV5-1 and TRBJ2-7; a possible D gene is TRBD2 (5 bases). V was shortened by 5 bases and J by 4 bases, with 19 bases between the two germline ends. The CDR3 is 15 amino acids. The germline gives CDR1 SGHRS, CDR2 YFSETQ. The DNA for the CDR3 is TGCGCCAGCAGTGAGGGAATACGGACCTTTTACGAGCAGTACTTC. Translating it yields CASSEGIRTFYEQYF.

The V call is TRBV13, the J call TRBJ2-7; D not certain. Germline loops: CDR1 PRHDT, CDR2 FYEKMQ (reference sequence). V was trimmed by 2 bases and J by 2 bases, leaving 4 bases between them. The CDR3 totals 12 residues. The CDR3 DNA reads TGTGCCAGCAGCTTATTCCCCTACGAGCAGTACTTC. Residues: CASSLFPYEQYF.

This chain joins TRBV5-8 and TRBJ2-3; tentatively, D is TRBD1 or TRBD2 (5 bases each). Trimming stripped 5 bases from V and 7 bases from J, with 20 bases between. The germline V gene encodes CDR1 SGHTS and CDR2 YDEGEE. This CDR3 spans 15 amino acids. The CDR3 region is CASREGTAGDHTQYF. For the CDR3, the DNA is TGTGCCAGCAGGGAAGGGACCGCCGGAGATCATACGCAGTATTTT.

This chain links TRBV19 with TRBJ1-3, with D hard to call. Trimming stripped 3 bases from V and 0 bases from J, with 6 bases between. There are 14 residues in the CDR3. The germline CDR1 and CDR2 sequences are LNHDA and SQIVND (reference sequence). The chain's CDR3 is CASSISSSGNTIYF. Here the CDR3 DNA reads TGTGCCAGTAGTATCTCCAGCTCTGGAAACACCATATATTTT.

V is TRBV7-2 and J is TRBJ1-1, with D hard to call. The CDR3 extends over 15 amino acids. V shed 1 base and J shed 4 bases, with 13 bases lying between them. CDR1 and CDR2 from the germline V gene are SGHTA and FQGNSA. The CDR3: CASSLVGGIGTEAFF. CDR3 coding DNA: TGTGCCAGCAGCTTAGTAGGAGGGATCGGCACTGAAGCTTTCTTT.

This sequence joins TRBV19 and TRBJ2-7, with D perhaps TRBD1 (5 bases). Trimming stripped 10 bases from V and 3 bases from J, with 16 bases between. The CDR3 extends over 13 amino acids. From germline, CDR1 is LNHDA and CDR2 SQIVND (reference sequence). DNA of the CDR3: TGTGCCACCAAACTCCAGGGCAGCTACGAGCAGTACTTC. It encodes CATKLQGSYEQYF.

CDR3 in DNA: TGTGCCAGCAGCCCACAGGGGAACACTGAAGCTTTCTTT. Translating gives CASSPQGNTEAFF. V usage is TRBV7-3 and J usage is TRBJ1-1; D perhaps matches TRBD1 (6 bases). The V end was cut by 5 bases, the J end by 1 base, with 8 bases between. Looked up from germline, CDR1 is SGHTA and CDR2 is FQGTGA. CDR3 length: 13 residues.

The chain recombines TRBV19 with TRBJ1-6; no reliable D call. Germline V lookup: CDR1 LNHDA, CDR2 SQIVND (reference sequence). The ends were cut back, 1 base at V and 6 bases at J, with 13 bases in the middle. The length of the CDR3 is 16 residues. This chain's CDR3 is CASSIGTTGGNSPLHF. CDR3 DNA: TGTGCCAGTAGTATAGGGACCACCGGCGGTAATTCACCCCTCCACTTT. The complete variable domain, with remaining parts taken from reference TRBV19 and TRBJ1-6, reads DGGITQSPKYLFRKEGQNVTLSCEQNLNHDAMYWYRQDPGQGLRLIYYSQIVNDFQKGDIAEGYSVSREKKESFPLTVTSAQKNPTAFYLCASSIGTTGGNSPLHFGNGTRLTVT.

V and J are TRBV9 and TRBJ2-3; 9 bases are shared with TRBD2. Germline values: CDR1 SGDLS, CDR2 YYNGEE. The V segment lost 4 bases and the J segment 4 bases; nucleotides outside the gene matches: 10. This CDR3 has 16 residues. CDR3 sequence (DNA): TGTGCCAGCAGCCGTCAGGGGCTAGCGGGGCCAGATACGCAGTATTTT. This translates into CASSRQGLAGPDTQYF.

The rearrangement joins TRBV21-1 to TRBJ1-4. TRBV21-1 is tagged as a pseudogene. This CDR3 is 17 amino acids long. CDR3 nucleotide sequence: TGTGCCAGCAGAACCCAGGCAGGGACTGAGGGTAAGGAAAAACTGTTTTTT. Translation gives CASRTQAGTEGKEKLFF.

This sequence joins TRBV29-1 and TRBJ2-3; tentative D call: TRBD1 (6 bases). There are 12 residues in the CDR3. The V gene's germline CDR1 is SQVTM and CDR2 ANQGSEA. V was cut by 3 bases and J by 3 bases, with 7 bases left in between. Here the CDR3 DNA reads TGCAGCGTTGATAGGGGGACAGATACGCAGTATTTT. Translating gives CSVDRGTDTQYF.

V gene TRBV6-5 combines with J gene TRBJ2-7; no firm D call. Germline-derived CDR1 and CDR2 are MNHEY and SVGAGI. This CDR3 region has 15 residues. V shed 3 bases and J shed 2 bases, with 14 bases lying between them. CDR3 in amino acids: CASSYQKFPTYEQYF. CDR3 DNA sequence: TGTGCCAGCAGTTATCAGAAGTTCCCCACCTACGAGCAGTACTTC.

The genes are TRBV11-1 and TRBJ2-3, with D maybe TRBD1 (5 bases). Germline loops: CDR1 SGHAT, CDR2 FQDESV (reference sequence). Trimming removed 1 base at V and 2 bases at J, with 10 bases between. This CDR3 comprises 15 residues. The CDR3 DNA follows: TGTGCCAGCAGCTTAGGGCAGGGAACCACAGATACGCAGTATTTT. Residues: CASSLGQGTTDTQYF.

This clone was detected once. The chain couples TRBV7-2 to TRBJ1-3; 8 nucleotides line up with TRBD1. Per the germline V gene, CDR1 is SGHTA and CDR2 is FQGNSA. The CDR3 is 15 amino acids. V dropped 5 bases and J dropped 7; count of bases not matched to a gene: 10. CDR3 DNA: TGTGCCAGCAGCCCCCGGGACAGGCGTTTGAACACCATATATTTT. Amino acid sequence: CASSPRDRRLNTIYF.

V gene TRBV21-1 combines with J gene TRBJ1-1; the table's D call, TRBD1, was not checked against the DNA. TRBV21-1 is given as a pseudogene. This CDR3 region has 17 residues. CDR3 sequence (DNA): TGTGCCAGCAGCAAAAGCTGGGACAGGGCATGGAACACTGAAGCTTTCTTT. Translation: CASSKSWDRAWNTEAFF.

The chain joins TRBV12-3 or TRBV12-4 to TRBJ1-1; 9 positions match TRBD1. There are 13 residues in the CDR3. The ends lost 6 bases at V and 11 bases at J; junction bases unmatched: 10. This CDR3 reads CASRLPGQGSAFF. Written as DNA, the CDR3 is TGTGCCAGCAGGCTACCGGGACAGGGTTCGGCTTTCTTT.

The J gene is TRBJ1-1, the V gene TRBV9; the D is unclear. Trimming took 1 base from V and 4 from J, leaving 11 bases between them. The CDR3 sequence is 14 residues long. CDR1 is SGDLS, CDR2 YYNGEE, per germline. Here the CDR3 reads CASSVSGLLTEAFF. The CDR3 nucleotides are TGTGCCAGCAGCGTATCTGGGTTGCTCACTGAAGCTTTCTTT. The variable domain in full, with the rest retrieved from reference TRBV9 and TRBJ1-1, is DSGVTQTPKHLITATGQRVTLRCSPRSGDLSVYWYQQSLDQGLQFLIQYYNGEERAKGNILERFSAQQFPDLHSELNLSSLELGDSALYFCASSVSGLLTEAFFGQGTRLTVV.

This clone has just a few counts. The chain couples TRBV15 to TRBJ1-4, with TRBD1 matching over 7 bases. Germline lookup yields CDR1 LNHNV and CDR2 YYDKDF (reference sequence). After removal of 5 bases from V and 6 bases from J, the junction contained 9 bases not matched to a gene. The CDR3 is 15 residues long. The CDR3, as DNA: TGTGCCACCAGCGAAACAGGGGTTGCGCATGAAAAACTGTTTTTT. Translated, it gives CATSETGVAHEKLFF.

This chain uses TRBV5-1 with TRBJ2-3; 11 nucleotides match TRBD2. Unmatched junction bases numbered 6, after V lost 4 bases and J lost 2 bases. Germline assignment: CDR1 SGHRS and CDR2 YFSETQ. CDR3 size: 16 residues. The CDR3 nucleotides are TGCGCCAGCAGCCCACTAGCGGGGGAAATCACAGATACGCAGTATTTT. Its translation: CASSPLAGEITDTQYF.

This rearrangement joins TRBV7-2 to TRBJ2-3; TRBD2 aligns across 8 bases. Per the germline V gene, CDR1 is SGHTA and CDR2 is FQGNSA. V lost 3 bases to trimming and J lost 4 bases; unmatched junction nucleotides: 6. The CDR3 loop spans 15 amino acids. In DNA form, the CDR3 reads TGTGCCAGCAGCTTCCTCTCGGGGGGGGCAGATACGCAGTATTTT. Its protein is CASSFLSGGADTQYF.

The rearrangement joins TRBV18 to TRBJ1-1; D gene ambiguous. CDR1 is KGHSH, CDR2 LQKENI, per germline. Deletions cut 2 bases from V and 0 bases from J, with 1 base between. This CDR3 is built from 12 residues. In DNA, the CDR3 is TGTGCCAGCTCACCAATGAACACTGAAGCTTTCTTT. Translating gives CASSPMNTEAFF.

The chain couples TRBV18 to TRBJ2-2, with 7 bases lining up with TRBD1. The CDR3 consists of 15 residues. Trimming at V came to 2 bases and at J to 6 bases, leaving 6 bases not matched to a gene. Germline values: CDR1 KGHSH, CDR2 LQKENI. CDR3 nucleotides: TGTGCCAGCTCACCAGAGTACAGGGGCCCCGGGGAGCTGTTTTTT. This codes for CASSPEYRGPGELFF.